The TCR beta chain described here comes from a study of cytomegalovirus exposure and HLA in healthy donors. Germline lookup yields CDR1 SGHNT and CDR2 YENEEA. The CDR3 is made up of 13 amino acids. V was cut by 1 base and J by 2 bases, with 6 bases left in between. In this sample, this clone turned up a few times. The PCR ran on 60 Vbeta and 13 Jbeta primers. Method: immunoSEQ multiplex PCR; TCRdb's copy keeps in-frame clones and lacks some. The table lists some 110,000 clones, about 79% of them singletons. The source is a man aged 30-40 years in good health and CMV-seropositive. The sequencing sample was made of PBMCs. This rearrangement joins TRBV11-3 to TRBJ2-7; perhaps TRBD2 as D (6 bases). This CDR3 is CASSLGTTYEQYF. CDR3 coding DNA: TGTGCCAGCAGCTTAGGGACTACCTACGAGCAGTACTTC.